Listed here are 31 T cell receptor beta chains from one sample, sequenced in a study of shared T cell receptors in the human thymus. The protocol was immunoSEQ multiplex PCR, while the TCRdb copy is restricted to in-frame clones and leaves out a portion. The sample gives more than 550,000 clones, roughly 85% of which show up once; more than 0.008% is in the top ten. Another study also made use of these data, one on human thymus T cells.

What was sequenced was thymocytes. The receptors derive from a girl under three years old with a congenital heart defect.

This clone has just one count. CDR3: CASSEKATAPGISPLHF. CDR3 sequence (DNA): TGTGCCAGCAGTGAAAAGGCGACAGCCCCAGGGATTTCACCCCTCCACTTT. This chain uses TRBV6-1 with TRBJ1-6, with a tentative D call TRBD1 (5 bases). The V and J ends lost 2 bases and 9 bases respectively, with 20 bases between them. Germline V lookup: CDR1 MNHNS, CDR2 SASEGT. CDR3 length: 17 residues.

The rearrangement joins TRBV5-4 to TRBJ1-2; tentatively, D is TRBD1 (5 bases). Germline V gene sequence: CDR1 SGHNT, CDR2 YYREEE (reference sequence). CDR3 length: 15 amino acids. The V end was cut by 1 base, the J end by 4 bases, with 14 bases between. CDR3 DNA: TGTGCCAGCAGCTTGAACAGGCACTTACCCTATGGCTACACCTTC. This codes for CASSLNRHLPYGYTF.

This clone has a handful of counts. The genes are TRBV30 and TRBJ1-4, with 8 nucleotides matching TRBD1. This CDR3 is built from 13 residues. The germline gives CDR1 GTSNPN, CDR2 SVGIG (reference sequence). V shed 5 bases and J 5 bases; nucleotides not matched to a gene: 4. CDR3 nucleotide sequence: TGTGCCTGGGAGAGACAGGGGAATGAAAAACTGTTTTTT. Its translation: CAWERQGNEKLFF. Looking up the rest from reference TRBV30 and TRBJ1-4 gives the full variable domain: SQTIHQWPATLVQPVGSPLSLECTVEGTSNPNLYWYRQAAGRGLQLLFYSVGIGQISSEVPQNLSASRPQDRQFILSSKKLLLSDSGFYLCAWERQGNEKLFFGSGTQLSVL.

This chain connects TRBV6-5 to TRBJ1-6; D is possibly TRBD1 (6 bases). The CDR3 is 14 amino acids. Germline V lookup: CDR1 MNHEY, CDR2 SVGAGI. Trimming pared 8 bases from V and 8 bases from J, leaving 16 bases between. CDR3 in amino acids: CASGGAGTHSPLHF. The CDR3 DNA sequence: TGTGCCAGCGGGGGGGCGGGGACCCATTCACCCCTCCACTTT.

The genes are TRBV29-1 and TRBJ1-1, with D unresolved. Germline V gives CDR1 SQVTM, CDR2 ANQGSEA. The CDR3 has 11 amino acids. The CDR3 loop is CGGEMNTEAFF. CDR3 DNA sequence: TGCGGAGGAGAAATGAACACTGAAGCTTTCTTT.

The CDR3 DNA sequence: TGTGCCAGCAGGGGATTAAGGGGGGGCGCCTACGAGCAGTACTTC. Protein: CASRGLRGGAYEQYF. The chain carries TRBV6-5 and TRBJ2-7; perhaps TRBD2 as D (7 bases). The CDR3 contains 15 residues. V was cut by 6 bases and J by 2 bases, with 17 bases left in between. Germline V lookup: CDR1 MNHEY, CDR2 SVGAGI.

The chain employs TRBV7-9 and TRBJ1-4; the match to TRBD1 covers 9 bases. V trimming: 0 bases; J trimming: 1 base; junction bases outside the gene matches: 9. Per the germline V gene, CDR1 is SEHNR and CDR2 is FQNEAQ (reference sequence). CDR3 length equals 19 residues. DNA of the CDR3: TGTGCCAGCAGCTTAGCCCCGGGACAGGGAAGGGAAACTAATGAAAAACTGTTTTTT. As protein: CASSLAPGQGRETNEKLFF.

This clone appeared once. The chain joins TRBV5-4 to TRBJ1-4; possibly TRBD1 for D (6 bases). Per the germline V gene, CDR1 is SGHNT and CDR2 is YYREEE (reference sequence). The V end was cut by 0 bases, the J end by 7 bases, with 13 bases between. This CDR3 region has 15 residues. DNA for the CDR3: TGTGCCAGCAGCTTGGGGCAGGGGCCGACTGAAAAACTGTTTTTT. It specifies CASSLGQGPTEKLFF.

The CDR3 nucleotides are TGTGCCAGCAGCTCCGGACAGGATCTGAACACTGAAGCTTTCTTT. Translated, it gives CASSSGQDLNTEAFF. The chain couples TRBV5-4 to TRBJ1-1; 7 bases map to TRBD1. The CDR3 has 15 residues. Trimming at V came to 3 bases and at J to 0 bases, leaving 5 bases not matched to a gene. CDR1 is SGHNT and CDR2 is YYREEE in the germline V gene (reference sequence).

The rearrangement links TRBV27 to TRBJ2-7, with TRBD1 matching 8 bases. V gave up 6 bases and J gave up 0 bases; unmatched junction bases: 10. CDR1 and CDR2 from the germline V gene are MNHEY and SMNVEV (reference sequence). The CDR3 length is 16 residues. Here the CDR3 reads CASSRLGQGNSYEQYF. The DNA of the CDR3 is TGTGCCAGCAGCCGACTAGGACAGGGCAACTCCTACGAGCAGTACTTC.

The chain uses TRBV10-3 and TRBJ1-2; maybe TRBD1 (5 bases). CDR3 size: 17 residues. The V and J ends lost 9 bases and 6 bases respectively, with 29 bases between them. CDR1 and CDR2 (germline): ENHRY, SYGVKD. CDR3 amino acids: CAIGIWRDAPPTDGYTF. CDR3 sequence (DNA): TGTGCCATTGGGATTTGGAGGGACGCACCACCAACGGATGGCTACACCTTC.

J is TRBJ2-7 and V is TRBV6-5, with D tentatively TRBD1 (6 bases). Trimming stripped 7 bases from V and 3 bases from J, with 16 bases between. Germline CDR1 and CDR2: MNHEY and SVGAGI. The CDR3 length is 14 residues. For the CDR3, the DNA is TGTGCCAGCACCCCGCGCAGGGGATGCTACGAGCAGTACTTC. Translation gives CASTPRRGCYEQYF.

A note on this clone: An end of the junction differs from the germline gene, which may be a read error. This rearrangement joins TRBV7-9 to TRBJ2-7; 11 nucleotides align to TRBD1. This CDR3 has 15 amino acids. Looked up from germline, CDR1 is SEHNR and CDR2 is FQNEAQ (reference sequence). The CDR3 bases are TGTGCCAGCAGCCCGCCGGACAGGGGGCGAGAGTTGCCCAATTTC. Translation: CASSPPDRGRELPNF.

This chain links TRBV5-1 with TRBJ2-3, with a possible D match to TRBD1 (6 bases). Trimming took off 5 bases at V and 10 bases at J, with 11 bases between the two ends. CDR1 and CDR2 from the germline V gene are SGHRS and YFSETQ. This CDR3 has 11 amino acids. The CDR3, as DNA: TGCGCCAGCAGGCAGGACAGTGCGCAGTATTTT. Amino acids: CASRQDSAQYF.

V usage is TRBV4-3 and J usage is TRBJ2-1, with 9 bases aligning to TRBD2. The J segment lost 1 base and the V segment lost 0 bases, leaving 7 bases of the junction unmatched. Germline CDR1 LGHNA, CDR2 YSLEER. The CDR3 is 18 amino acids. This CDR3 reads CASSQDGLAGLSYNEQFF. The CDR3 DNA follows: TGCGCCAGCAGCCAAGATGGGCTAGCGGGGCTTTCCTACAATGAGCAGTTCTTC.

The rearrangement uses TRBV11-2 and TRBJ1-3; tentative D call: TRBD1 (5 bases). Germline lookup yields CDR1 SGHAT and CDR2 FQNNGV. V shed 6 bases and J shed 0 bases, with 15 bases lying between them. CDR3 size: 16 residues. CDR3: CASSRNRFFSGNTIYF. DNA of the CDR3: TGTGCCAGCAGTCGAAACAGGTTCTTCTCTGGAAACACCATATATTTT.

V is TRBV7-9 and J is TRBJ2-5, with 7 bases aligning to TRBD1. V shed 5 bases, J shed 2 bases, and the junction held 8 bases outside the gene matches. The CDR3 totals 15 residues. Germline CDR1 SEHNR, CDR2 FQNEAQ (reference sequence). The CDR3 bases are TGTGCCAGCAGCCCCTCGGGACAGACGCAAGAGACCCAGTACTTC. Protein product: CASSPSGQTQETQYF.

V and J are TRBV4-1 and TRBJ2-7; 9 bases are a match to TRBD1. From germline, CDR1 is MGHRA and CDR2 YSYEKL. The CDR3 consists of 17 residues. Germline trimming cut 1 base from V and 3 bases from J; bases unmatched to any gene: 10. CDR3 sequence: CASSQGGSRDRVYEQYF. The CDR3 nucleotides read TGCGCCAGCAGCCAAGGGGGGTCGAGGGACAGGGTCTACGAGCAGTACTTC.

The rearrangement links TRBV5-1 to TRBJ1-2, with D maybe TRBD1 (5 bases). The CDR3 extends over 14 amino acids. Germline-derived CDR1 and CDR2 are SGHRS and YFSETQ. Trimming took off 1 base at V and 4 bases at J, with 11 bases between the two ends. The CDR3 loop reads CASSLKGRGYGYTF. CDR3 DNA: TGCGCCAGCAGCTTGAAGGGAAGGGGCTATGGCTACACCTTC.

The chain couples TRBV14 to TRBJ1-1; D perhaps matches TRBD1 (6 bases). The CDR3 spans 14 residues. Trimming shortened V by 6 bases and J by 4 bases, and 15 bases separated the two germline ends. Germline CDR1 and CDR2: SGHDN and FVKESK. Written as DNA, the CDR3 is TGTGCCAGCAGTCTTACAGGGTCTGGCACTGAAGCTTTCTTT. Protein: CASSLTGSGTEAFF.

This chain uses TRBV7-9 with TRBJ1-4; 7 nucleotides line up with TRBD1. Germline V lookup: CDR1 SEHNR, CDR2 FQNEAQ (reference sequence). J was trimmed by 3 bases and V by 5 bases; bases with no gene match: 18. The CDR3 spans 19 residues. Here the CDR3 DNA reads TGTGCCAGCAGCCAACTTCGGCCACTTGACAGGGTTTCTAATGAAAAACTGTTTTTT. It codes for CASSQLRPLDRVSNEKLFF.

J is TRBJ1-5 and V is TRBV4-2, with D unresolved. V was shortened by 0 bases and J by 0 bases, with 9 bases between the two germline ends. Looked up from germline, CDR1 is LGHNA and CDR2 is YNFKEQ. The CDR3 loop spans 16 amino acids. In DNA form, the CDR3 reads TGTGCCAGCAGCCAAGAAAGGAACTATAGCAATCAGCCCCAGCATTTT. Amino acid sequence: CASSQERNYSNQPQHF.

The CDR3 DNA is TGTGCCAGCAGTAACTGGGCGTTTCACCCACACCAGCAGTTCTTC. The encoded protein is CASSNWAFHPHQQFF. This chain links TRBV6-6 with TRBJ2-1; D uncertain. This CDR3 is 15 amino acids long. From germline, CDR1 is MNHNY and CDR2 SVGAGI (reference sequence). Between the trimmed V and J ends, which lost 5 bases and 11 bases, there was a span of 22 bases.

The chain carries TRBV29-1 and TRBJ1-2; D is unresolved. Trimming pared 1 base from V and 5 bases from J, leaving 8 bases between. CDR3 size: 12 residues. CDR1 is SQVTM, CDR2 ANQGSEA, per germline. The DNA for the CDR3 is TGCAGCGTTGAAGTTGCAGCGTATGGCTACACCTTC. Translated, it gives CSVEVAAYGYTF.

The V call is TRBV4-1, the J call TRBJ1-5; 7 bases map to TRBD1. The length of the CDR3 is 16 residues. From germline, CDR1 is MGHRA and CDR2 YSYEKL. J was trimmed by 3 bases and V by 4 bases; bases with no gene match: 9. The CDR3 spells CASSPLITGANQPQHF. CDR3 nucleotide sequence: TGCGCCAGCAGCCCACTAATAACAGGGGCCAATCAGCCCCAGCATTTT.

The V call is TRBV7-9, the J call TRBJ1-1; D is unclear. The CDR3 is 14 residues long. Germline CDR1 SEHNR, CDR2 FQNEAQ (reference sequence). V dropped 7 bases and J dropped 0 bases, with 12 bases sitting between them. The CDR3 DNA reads TGTGCCAGCACCAACCTCTCTATGAACACTGAAGCTTTCTTT. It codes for CASTNLSMNTEAFF.

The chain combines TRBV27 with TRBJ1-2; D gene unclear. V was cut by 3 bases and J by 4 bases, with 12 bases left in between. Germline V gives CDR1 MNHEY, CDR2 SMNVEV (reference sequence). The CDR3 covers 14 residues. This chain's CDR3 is CASSFYADSYGYTF. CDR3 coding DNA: TGTGCCAGCAGTTTTTATGCAGACTCCTATGGCTACACCTTC.

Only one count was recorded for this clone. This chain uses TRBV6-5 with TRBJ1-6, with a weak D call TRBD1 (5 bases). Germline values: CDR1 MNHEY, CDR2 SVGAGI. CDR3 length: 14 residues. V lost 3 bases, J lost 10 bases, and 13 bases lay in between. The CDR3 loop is CASSYWGQGSPLHF. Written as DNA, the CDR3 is TGTGCCAGCAGTTATTGGGGTCAGGGCTCACCCCTCCACTTT.

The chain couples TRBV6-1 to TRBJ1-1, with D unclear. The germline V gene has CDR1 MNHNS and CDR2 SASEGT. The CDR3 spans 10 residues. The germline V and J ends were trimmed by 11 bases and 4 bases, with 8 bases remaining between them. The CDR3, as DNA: TGTGCCTCCGCGGTCACTGAAGCTTTCTTT. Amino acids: CASAVTEAFF.

CDR3 protein: CASSLKQGESYEQYF. CDR3 bases: TGCGCCAGCAGCTTGAAACAGGGAGAATCCTACGAGCAGTACTTC. The J gene is TRBJ2-7, the V gene TRBV5-1; TRBD1 is a possible D gene (6 bases). CDR1 is SGHRS, CDR2 YFSETQ, per germline. V was cut by 1 base and J by 1 base, with 12 bases left in between. CDR3 size: 15 residues. The full variable domain, with the rest looked up from reference TRBV5-1 and TRBJ2-7, is KAGVTQTPRYLIKTRGQQVTLSCSPISGHRSVSWYQQTPGQGLQFLFEYFSETQRNKGNFPGRFSGRQFSNSRSEMNVSTLELGDSALYLCASSLKQGESYEQYFGPGTRLTVT.

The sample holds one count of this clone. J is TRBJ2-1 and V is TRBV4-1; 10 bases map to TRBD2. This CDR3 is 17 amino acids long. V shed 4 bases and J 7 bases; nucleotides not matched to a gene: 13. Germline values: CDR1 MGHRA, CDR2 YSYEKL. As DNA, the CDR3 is TGCGCCAGCAGCCGAATGCAAGCGGGGGGGCTTGTGAATGAGCAGTTCTTC. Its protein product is CASSRMQAGGLVNEQFF.